Listed below are T cell receptor beta chains from one sample, sequenced in a study of vaccination and CD4 T cells after COVID-19. For these TCRs, the target antigens are not known. Via MiXCR, TCRdb re-called the PCR reads, giving one row per CDR3 protein. The sample has approximately 6,000 distinct CDR3 sequences, 55% to 70% seen once. Sequenced: CD4+ T cells from blood, cultured in vitro. These receptor sequences come from a human donor who had recovered from COVID-19. CDR3s include the opening cysteine and the closing phenylalanine or tryptophan. Fields, in order: V gene, D gene, clone size, J gene, CDR3 protein, CDR3 DNA. The D gene is left open where the match is weak. Clone sizes are given selectively: once, few, many, or a class where the clone is expanded.

v_call: TRBV6-2/TRBV6-3
d_call: .
clone_size: few
j_call: TRBJ1-2
cdr3_aa: CASSYPGYGYTF
cdr3_nt: TGTGCCAGCAGTTACCCGGGCTATGGCTACACCTTC

v_call: TRBV7-9
d_call: .
clone_size: .
j_call: TRBJ1-5
cdr3_aa: CASSLATFSQPQHF
cdr3_nt: TGTGCCAGCAGCTTAGCGACGTTTAGTCAGCCCCAGCATTTT

v_call: TRBV6-1
d_call: TRBD1
clone_size: few
j_call: TRBJ1-4
cdr3_aa: CASSANRGLGEKLFF
cdr3_nt: TGTGCCAGCAGTGCAAACAGGGGGCTAGGTGAAAAACTGTTTTTT

v_call: TRBV6-4
d_call: .
clone_size: few
j_call: TRBJ1-6
cdr3_aa: CASKEDSSYNSPLHF
cdr3_nt: TGTGCCAGCAAGGAGGACAGCTCCTATAATTCACCCCTCCACTTT

v_call: TRBV28
d_call: TRBD1
clone_size: .
j_call: TRBJ1-4
cdr3_aa: CASRTGIYEKLFF
cdr3_nt: TGTGCCAGCAGGACAGGGATCTATGAAAAACTGTTTTTT

v_call: TRBV7-8
d_call: .
clone_size: .
j_call: TRBJ1-2
cdr3_aa: CASSLAGQSDGYTF
cdr3_nt: TGTGCCAGCAGCTTAGCGGGCCAGAGTGATGGCTACACCTTC

v_call: TRBV7-2
d_call: .
clone_size: .
j_call: TRBJ2-5
cdr3_aa: CASSLLLQGGGETQYF
cdr3_nt: TGTGCCAGCAGCTTACTCCTGCAGGGTGGTGGCGAGACCCAGTACTTC

v_call: TRBV12-3/TRBV12-4
d_call: TRBD1
clone_size: .
j_call: TRBJ1-2
cdr3_aa: CASSPGQGIYGYTF
cdr3_nt: TGTGCCAGCAGCCCGGGACAGGGAATCTATGGCTACACCTTC

v_call: TRBV20-1
d_call: .
clone_size: .
j_call: TRBJ2-5
cdr3_aa: CSARAAETQYF
cdr3_nt: TGCAGTGCTAGAGCCGCCGAGACCCAGTACTTC

v_call: TRBV20-1
d_call: .
clone_size: .
j_call: TRBJ2-2
cdr3_aa: CSVNEFGTGELFF
cdr3_nt: TGCAGTGTAAATGAGTTTGGCACCGGGGAGCTGTTTTTT

v_call: TRBV30
d_call: .
clone_size: .
j_call: TRBJ1-5
cdr3_aa: CAWSPSPGQPQHF
cdr3_nt: TGTGCCTGGAGCCCCTCACCCGGCCAGCCCCAGCATTTT

v_call: TRBV2
d_call: TRBD1
clone_size: .
j_call: TRBJ1-1
cdr3_aa: CASSPGGYTEAFF
cdr3_nt: TGTGCCAGCAGCCCAGGGGGGTACACTGAAGCTTTCTTT

v_call: TRBV19
d_call: .
clone_size: .
j_call: TRBJ2-4
cdr3_aa: CASREGIRNIQYF
cdr3_nt: TGTGCCAGTAGAGAGGGGATTAGAAACATTCAGTACTTC

v_call: TRBV20-1
d_call: TRBD1
clone_size: few
j_call: TRBJ1-4
cdr3_aa: CSATRTGVEKLFF
cdr3_nt: TGCAGTGCGACCCGGACAGGGGTCGAAAAACTGTTTTTT

v_call: TRBV6-2/TRBV6-3
d_call: .
clone_size: .
j_call: TRBJ2-7
cdr3_aa: CASSYRTASYEQYF
cdr3_nt: TGTGCCAGCAGTTACCGGACAGCTTCCTACGAGCAGTACTTC

v_call: TRBV7-9
d_call: .
clone_size: .
j_call: TRBJ1-1
cdr3_aa: CASSLAGSDTEAFF
cdr3_nt: TGTGCCAGCAGCTTAGCAGGGAGTGACACTGAAGCTTTCTTT

v_call: TRBV6-1
d_call: TRBD1
clone_size: .
j_call: TRBJ1-5
cdr3_aa: CASSEQTGGSNQPQHF
cdr3_nt: TGTGCCAGCAGTGAACAGACAGGGGGGAGCAATCAGCCCCAGCATTTT

v_call: TRBV10-3
d_call: .
clone_size: .
j_call: TRBJ1-1
cdr3_aa: CAISEEGSNTEAFF
cdr3_nt: TGTGCCATCAGTGAGGAGGGATCGAACACTGAAGCTTTCTTT

v_call: TRBV10-1
d_call: TRBD1
clone_size: .
j_call: TRBJ1-3
cdr3_aa: CAGLGQGASGNTIYF
cdr3_nt: TGCGCCGGCTTAGGACAGGGGGCATCCGGAAACACCATATATTTT

v_call: TRBV20-1
d_call: .
clone_size: .
j_call: TRBJ2-5
cdr3_aa: CSARDWAVQETQYF
cdr3_nt: TGCAGTGCTAGAGATTGGGCAGTTCAAGAGACCCAGTACTTC

v_call: TRBV5-4
d_call: .
clone_size: once
j_call: TRBJ2-7
cdr3_aa: CASSLELDYEQYF
cdr3_nt: TGTGCCAGCAGCTTGGAACTTGACTACGAGCAGTACTTC

v_call: TRBV6-5
d_call: .
clone_size: .
j_call: TRBJ1-2
cdr3_aa: CASSYGGLDYGYTF
cdr3_nt: TGTGCCAGCAGTTACGGGGGGCTCGACTATGGCTACACCTTC

v_call: TRBV11-2
d_call: TRBD1
clone_size: .
j_call: TRBJ1-3
cdr3_aa: CASSEQGTGNTIYF
cdr3_nt: TGTGCCAGCAGCGAACAGGGGACTGGAAACACCATATATTTT

v_call: TRBV18
d_call: .
clone_size: .
j_call: TRBJ2-2
cdr3_aa: CASSPQGQAGELFF
cdr3_nt: TGTGCCAGCTCACCGCAGGGGCAGGCCGGGGAGCTGTTTTTT

v_call: TRBV7-3
d_call: .
clone_size: .
j_call: TRBJ2-1
cdr3_aa: CASSLEASASYNEQFF
cdr3_nt: TGTGCCAGCAGCTTAGAGGCTAGCGCCTCCTACAATGAGCAGTTCTTC

v_call: TRBV27
d_call: TRBD1
clone_size: .
j_call: TRBJ2-7
cdr3_aa: CASSLNRGYEQYF
cdr3_nt: TGTGCCAGCAGTTTAAACAGGGGCTACGAGCAGTACTTC

v_call: TRBV2
d_call: .
clone_size: .
j_call: TRBJ2-3
cdr3_aa: CASARTSWDTQYF
cdr3_nt: TGTGCCAGCGCCCGGACGTCTTGGGATACGCAGTATTTT

v_call: TRBV10-3
d_call: TRBD1
clone_size: .
j_call: TRBJ2-2
cdr3_aa: CAISDRGQTGELFF
cdr3_nt: TGTGCCATCAGCGACAGGGGGCAAACCGGGGAGCTGTTTTTT

v_call: TRBV7-9
d_call: .
clone_size: few
j_call: TRBJ1-3
cdr3_aa: CASSSADRISGNTIYF
cdr3_nt: TGTGCCAGCAGCTCAGCAGACAGGATCTCTGGAAACACCATATATTTT

v_call: TRBV6-1
d_call: .
clone_size: once
j_call: TRBJ2-3
cdr3_aa: CASRGRATATDTQYF
cdr3_nt: TGTGCCAGCAGGGGGCGGGCAACCGCCACAGATACGCAGTATTTT

v_call: TRBV27
d_call: .
clone_size: .
j_call: TRBJ1-6
cdr3_aa: CASSLRWGNNSPLHF
cdr3_nt: TGTGCCAGCAGCCTAAGGTGGGGAAACAATTCACCCCTCCACTTT

v_call: TRBV19
d_call: .
clone_size: .
j_call: TRBJ1-5
cdr3_aa: CASTGLSSQPQHF
cdr3_nt: TGTGCCAGTACGGGACTAAGCAGTCAGCCCCAGCATTTT

v_call: TRBV12-3/TRBV12-4
d_call: .
clone_size: few
j_call: TRBJ1-2
cdr3_aa: CASRSLRTPNYTF
cdr3_nt: TGTGCCAGCAGGAGCCTCCGGACGCCTAACTACACCTTC

v_call: TRBV27
d_call: TRBD1
clone_size: .
j_call: TRBJ1-5
cdr3_aa: CASTGTGGGDSNQPQHF
cdr3_nt: TGTGCCAGTACCGGGACAGGGGGGGGGGATAGCAATCAGCCCCAGCATTTT

v_call: TRBV6-1
d_call: .
clone_size: few
j_call: TRBJ1-5
cdr3_aa: CASRKTGTGNQPQHF
cdr3_nt: TGTGCCAGCAGAAAAACAGGGACCGGCAATCAGCCCCAGCATTTT

v_call: TRBV4-2
d_call: .
clone_size: .
j_call: TRBJ2-3
cdr3_aa: CASSQVGSDTDTQYF
cdr3_nt: TGTGCCAGCAGCCAAGTCGGGAGTGACACAGATACGCAGTATTTT

v_call: TRBV11-2
d_call: .
clone_size: .
j_call: TRBJ2-3
cdr3_aa: CASSLGRQSTDTQYF
cdr3_nt: TGTGCCAGCAGCTTAGGGCGGCAAAGCACAGATACGCAGTATTTT

v_call: TRBV19
d_call: .
clone_size: .
j_call: TRBJ1-2
cdr3_aa: CASRAGDYGYTF
cdr3_nt: TGTGCCAGTAGAGCAGGGGACTATGGCTACACCTTC